This record covers a single T cell receptor (beta chain). Germline CDR1 reads MGHRA; CDR2 reads YSYEKL. V shed 1 base and J shed 6 bases, with 10 bases lying between them. CDR3 length: 13 amino acids. Assay used: immunoSEQ multiplex PCR; TCRdb lists only in-frame clones, some missing. Of tens of thousands of clones listed, roughly nine tenths are singletons. The sample comes from a study of PD-1 and CTLA-4 blockade in melanoma. The clonotype was recovered from a human donor with melanoma. Sequencing was performed on CD8+ T cells from peripheral blood, taken before anti-PD-1 treatment. This sequence joins TRBV4-1 and TRBJ2-7; D call uncertain. CDR3 loop: CASSQGAYSEQYF. The CDR3 DNA reads TGCGCCAGCAGCCAAGGAGCATACAGCGAGCAGTACTTC.